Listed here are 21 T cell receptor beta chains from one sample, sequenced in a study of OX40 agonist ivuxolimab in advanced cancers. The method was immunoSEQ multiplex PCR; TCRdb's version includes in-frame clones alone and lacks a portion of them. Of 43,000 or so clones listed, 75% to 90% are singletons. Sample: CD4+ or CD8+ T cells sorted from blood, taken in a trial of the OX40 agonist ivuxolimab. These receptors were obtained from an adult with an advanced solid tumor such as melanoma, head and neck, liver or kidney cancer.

Here the CDR3 reads CASSMMKGQGAQEQYF. The CDR3 nucleotides read TGTGCCAGTAGTATGATGAAAGGACAGGGGGCACAGGAGCAGTACTTC. The rearrangement links TRBV19 to TRBJ2-7; 11 bases align to TRBD1. Germline V gene data show CDR1 as LNHDA and CDR2 as SQIVND (reference sequence). CDR3 size: 16 residues. V shed 3 bases, J shed 7 bases, and the junction held 11 bases outside the gene matches.

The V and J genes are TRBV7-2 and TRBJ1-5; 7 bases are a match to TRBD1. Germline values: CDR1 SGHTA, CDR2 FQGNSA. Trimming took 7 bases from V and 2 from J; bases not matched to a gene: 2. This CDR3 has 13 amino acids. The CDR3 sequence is CASTQGGNQPQHF. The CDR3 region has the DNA TGTGCCAGCACCCAGGGGGGCAATCAGCCCCAGCATTTT.

In nucleotides, the CDR3 is TGTGCCAGCAGCATTGGGGACAGGGTGGGAACTGAAGCTTTCTTT. The encoded protein is CASSIGDRVGTEAFF. This rearrangement joins TRBV13 to TRBJ1-1; 9 bases are a match to TRBD1. Trimming took 5 bases from V and 5 from J; bases not matched to a gene: 9. The CDR3 is made up of 15 amino acids. Germline V gene data show CDR1 as PRHDT and CDR2 as FYEKMQ (reference sequence). Complete variable domain (other parts from reference TRBV13 and TRBJ1-1): AAGVIQSPRHLIKEKRETATLKCYPIPRHDTVYWYQQGPGQDPQFLISFYEKMQSDKGSIPDRFSAQQFSDYHSELNMSSLELGDSALYFCASSIGDRVGTEAFFGQGTRLTVV.

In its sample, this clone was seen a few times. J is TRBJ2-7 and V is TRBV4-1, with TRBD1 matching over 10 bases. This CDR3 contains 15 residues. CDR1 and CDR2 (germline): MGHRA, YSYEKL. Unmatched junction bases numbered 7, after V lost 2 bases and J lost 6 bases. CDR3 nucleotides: TGCGCCAGCAGCCAACCCCGGGACAGGGGAGGCGAGCAGTACTTC. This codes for CASSQPRDRGGEQYF.

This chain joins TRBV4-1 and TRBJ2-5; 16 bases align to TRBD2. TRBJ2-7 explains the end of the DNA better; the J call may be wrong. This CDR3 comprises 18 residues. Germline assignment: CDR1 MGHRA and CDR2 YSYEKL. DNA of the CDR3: TGCGCCAGCAGCCAAGTAACCGGGACTAGCGGGAGGGCTGCCGAGCAGTACTTC. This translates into CASSQVTGTSGRAAEQYF.

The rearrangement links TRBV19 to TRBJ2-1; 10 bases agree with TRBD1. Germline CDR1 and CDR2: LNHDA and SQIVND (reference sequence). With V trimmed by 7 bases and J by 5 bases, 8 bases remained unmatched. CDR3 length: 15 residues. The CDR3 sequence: CASTLGTGANNEQFF. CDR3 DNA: TGTGCCAGTACCTTAGGGACAGGGGCCAACAATGAGCAGTTCTTC.

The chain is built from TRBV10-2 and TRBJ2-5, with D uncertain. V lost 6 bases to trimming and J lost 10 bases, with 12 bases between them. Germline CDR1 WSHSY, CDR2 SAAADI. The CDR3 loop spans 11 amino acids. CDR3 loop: CASSEDESQYF. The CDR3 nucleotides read TGCGCCAGCAGCGAAGACGAAAGCCAGTACTTC.

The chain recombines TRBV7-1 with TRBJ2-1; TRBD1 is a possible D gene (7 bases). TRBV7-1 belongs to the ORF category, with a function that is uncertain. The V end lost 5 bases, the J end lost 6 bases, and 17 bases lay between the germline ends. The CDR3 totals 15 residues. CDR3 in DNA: TGTGCCAGCAGCGCCGTCCAGGGGGGTCTCAATGAGCAGTTCTTC. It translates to CASSAVQGGLNEQFF.

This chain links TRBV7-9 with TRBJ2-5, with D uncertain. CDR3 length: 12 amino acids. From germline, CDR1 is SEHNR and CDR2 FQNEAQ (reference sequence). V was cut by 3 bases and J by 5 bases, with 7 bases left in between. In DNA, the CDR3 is TGTGCCAGCAGCTTGGTCGTGGAGACCCAGTACTTC. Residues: CASSLVVETQYF. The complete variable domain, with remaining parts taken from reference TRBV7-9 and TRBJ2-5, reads DTGVSQNPRHKITKRGQNVTFRCDPISEHNRLYWYRQTLGQGPEFLTYFQNEAQLEKSRLLSDRFSAERPKGSFSTLEIQRTEQGDSAMYLCASSLVVETQYFGPGTRLLVL.

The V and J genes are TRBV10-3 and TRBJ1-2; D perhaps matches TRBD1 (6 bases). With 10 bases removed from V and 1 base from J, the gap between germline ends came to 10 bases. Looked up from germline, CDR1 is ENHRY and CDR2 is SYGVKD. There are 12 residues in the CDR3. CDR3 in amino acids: CASADSNYGYTF. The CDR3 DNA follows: TGTGCCAGTGCGGACAGTAACTATGGCTACACCTTC.

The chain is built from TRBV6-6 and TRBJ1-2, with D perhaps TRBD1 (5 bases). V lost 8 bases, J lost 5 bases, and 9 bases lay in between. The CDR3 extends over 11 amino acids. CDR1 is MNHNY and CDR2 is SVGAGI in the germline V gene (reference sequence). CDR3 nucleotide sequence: TGTGCCAGCCAGGGTGATTATGGCTACACCTTC. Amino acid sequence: CASQGDYGYTF.

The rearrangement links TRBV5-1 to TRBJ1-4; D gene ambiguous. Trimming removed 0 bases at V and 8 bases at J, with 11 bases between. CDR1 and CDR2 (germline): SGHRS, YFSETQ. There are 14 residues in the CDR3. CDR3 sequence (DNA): TGCGCCAGCAGCTTGGGGGCAGCCGAAGAAAAACTGTTTTTT. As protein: CASSLGAAEEKLFF.

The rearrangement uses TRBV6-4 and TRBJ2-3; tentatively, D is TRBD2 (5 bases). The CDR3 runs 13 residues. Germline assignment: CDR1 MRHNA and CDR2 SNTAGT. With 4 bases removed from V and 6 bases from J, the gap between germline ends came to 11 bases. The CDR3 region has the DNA TGTGCCAGCAGTGCGCAGCCGGGGGATACGCAGTATTTT. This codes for CASSAQPGDTQYF.

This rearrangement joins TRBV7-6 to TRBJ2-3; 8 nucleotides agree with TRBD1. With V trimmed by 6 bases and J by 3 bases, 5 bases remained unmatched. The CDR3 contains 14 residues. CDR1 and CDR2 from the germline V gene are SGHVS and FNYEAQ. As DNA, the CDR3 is TGTGCCAGCAGACAGGACAGGGCGACAGATACGCAGTATTTT. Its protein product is CASRQDRATDTQYF.

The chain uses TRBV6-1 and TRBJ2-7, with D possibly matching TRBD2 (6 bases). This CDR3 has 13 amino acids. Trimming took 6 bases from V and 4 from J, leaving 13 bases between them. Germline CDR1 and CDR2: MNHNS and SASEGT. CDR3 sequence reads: CASSRAGTYEQYF. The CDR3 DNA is TGTGCCAGCAGCAGGGCGGGGACTTACGAGCAGTACTTC.

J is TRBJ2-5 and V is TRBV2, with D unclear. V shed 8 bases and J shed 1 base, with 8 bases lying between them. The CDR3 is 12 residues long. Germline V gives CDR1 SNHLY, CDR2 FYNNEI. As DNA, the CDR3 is TGTGCCAGCCAAGAAATCCAAGAGACCCAGTACTTC. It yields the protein CASQEIQETQYF.

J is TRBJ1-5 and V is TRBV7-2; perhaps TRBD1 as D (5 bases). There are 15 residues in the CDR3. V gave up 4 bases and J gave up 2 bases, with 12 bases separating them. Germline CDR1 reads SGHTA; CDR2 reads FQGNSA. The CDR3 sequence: CASSSWVGGNQPQHF. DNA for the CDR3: TGTGCCAGCAGCTCCTGGGTGGGGGGCAATCAGCCCCAGCATTTT.

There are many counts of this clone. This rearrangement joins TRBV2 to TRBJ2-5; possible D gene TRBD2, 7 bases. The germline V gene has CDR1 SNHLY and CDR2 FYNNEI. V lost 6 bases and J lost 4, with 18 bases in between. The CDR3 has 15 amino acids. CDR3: CASSDGGRGGETQYF. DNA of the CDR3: TGTGCCAGCAGCGATGGTGGAAGGGGGGGAGAGACCCAGTACTTC.

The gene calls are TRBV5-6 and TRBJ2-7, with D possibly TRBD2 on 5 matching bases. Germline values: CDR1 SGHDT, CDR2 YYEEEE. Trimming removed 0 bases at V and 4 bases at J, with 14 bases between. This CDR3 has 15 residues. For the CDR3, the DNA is TGTGCCAGCAGCTTGGTTGAGTTACGGGGTTACGAGCAGTACTTC. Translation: CASSLVELRGYEQYF.

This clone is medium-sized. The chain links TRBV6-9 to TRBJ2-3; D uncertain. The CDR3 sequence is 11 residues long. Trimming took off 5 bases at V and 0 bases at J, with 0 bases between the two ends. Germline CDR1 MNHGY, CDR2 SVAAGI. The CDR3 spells CASSSTDTQYF. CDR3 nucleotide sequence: TGTGCCAGCAGTAGCACAGATACGCAGTATTTT.

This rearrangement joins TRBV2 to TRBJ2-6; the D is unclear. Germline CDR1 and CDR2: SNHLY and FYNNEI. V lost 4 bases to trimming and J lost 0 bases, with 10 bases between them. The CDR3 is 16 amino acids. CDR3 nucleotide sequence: TGTGCCAGCAGTGGATGGGTTGCCTCTGGGGCCAACGTCCTGACTTTC. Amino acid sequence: CASSGWVASGANVLTF.